The clone carrying this T cell receptor (beta chain) was counted between two and nine times. No antigen is known for it. This CDR3 is built from 15 residues. V lost 6 bases to trimming and J lost 0 bases, with 12 bases between them. The data were obtained in a study of T cell repertoires in cytomegalovirus infection. Each CDR3 protein gets one entry after TCRdb re-called the reads with MiXCR. The sample includes 750,000 to 950,000 distinct CDR3 sequences, almost 30% of them seen just once. The rearrangement uses TRBV12-3 or TRBV12-4 and TRBJ2-4; D ambiguous. The sample was cultured CD8+ T cells from PBMCs, taken from culture after CMV antigen stimulation. This sequence originates from a human donor in good health (CMV status not recorded). Some clones in this sample may be carry-over from other donors' samples. Here the CDR3 DNA reads TGTGCCAGCAGCCGTTCAGACCTAGCCAAAAACATTCAGTACTTC. It yields the protein CASSRSDLAKNIQYF.